This entry concerns a single TCR beta chain. Its antigen is still unknown. The data were obtained in a study of OX40 agonist ivuxolimab in advanced cancers. Study at large: Eligibility rules accepted prior anti-PD-1, anti-PD-L1 or anti-CTLA-4 therapy, and 30% to 40% had some. General observations from the study: More expanded clones were found, on average, in CD8+ than in CD4+ T cells.

Sequenced by immunoSEQ multiplex PCR; TCRdb stores in-frame clones only, minus some. In the table there are roughly 64,000 clones, around 84% of which are singletons. Germline V gene lookup returns CDR1 MNHEY and CDR2 SMNVEV (reference sequence). J lost 3 bases, V lost 0 bases, and 4 bases had no gene match. The CDR3 consists of 16 residues. People who had autoimmune disease history or systemic immunosuppression were excluded. Drawing of blood for sampling happened at baseline, at cycle 4 day 1, and at cycle 7 day 1. This TCR was sampled from an adult with an advanced solid tumor such as melanoma, head and neck, liver or kidney cancer. This chain connects TRBV27 to TRBJ2-7; the match to TRBD2 covers 11 bases. Sequences were derived from CD4+ or CD8+ T cells sorted from blood, sampled in a trial of the OX40 agonist ivuxolimab. In DNA, the CDR3 is TGTGCCAGCAGTTTATCGGGACTAGCGGACAACTACGAGCAGTACTTC. Protein sequence: CASSLSGLADNYEQYF.